The 32 T cell receptor beta chains listed next were all sequenced from one sample in a study of somatic mutations in cytotoxic T cells in rheumatoid arthritis. Sequencing used immunoSEQ multiplex PCR; TCRdb keeps in-frame clones, though not all of them. The table has about 20,000 clones, approximately 80% seen once; the top ten hold roughly 10%. The sample comprised CD8+ T cells sorted from blood. These receptors came from an adult with rheumatoid arthritis.

V gene TRBV6-1 combines with J gene TRBJ2-5; possibly TRBD2 for D (7 bases). V gave up 3 bases and J gave up 0 bases, with 17 bases separating them. Germline lookup yields CDR1 MNHNS and CDR2 SASEGT. The CDR3 totals 17 residues. The CDR3 here is CASSELGGGGYQETQYF. In nucleotides, the CDR3 is TGTGCCAGCAGTGAGCTCGGGGGAGGGGGATACCAAGAGACCCAGTACTTC.

The J gene is TRBJ2-1, the V gene TRBV11-1, with TRBD2 identical over 10 bases. V shed 5 bases, J shed 6 bases, and the junction held 10 bases outside the gene matches. CDR1 and CDR2 (germline): SGHAT, FQDESV (reference sequence). CDR3 length: 16 amino acids. The CDR3 loop is CASSLPVAGGGNEQFF. CDR3 nucleotide sequence: TGTGCCAGCAGCCTCCCCGTAGCGGGAGGCGGCAATGAGCAGTTCTTC.

This clone is termed medium-sized. This rearrangement joins TRBV6-5 to TRBJ1-1; no definite D call. The ends were cut back, 2 bases at V and 3 bases at J, with 10 bases in the middle. This CDR3 has 14 residues. Germline CDR1 MNHEY, CDR2 SVGAGI. CDR3 DNA sequence: TGTGCCAGCAGTTACGGGTCCGAGCACACTGAAGCTTTCTTT. It yields the protein CASSYGSEHTEAFF.

CDR3 residues: CASSPRTGGAGELFF. As DNA, the CDR3 is TGTGCCAGCAGTCCTCGGACAGGGGGCGCCGGGGAGCTGTTTTTT. The chain carries TRBV6-5 and TRBJ2-2, with TRBD1 identical over 11 bases. CDR1 and CDR2 from the germline V gene are MNHEY and SVGAGI. V lost 5 bases, J lost 6 bases, and 5 bases stayed unmatched. The CDR3 consists of 15 residues.

The chain is built from TRBV19 and TRBJ1-5; D possibly corresponds to TRBD1 (6 bases). Germline-derived CDR1 and CDR2 are LNHDA and SQIVND (reference sequence). The V end was cut by 2 bases, the J end by 0 bases, with 14 bases between. The CDR3 extends over 17 amino acids. The CDR3 sequence: CASSIFPQGYSNQPQHF. The CDR3 bases are TGTGCCAGTAGTATATTCCCACAGGGATATAGCAATCAGCCCCAGCATTTT.

V gene TRBV6-5 combines with J gene TRBJ1-2; weak D call: TRBD1 (5 bases). The germline gives CDR1 MNHEY, CDR2 SVGAGI. Trimming left V 4 bases short and J 4 bases short, with 19 bases between. This CDR3 has 16 residues. The CDR3 DNA is TGTGCCAGCAGTTGGGGCACCCCGACAGAATCCTATGGCTACACCTTC. It specifies CASSWGTPTESYGYTF.

V usage is TRBV27 and J usage is TRBJ2-5; D tentatively fits TRBD1 or TRBD2 (7 bases each). V was pared by 1 base and J by 3 bases, with 12 bases between. CDR3 length: 15 residues. From germline, CDR1 is MNHEY and CDR2 SMNVEV (reference sequence). The CDR3 coding sequence is TGTGCCAGCAGTTTATATCAGGGGGGGGAAGAGACCCAGTACTTC. Its translation: CASSLYQGGEETQYF.

This rearrangement joins TRBV9 to TRBJ2-7; 8 positions agree with TRBD1. Germline V gene data show CDR1 as SGDLS and CDR2 as YYNGEE. The CDR3 is 14 residues long. The V and J ends lost 3 bases and 0 bases, in that order; junction bases with no gene match: 2. The CDR3 reads CASSEGQDSYEQYF. CDR3 bases: TGTGCCAGCAGCGAGGGACAGGACTCCTACGAGCAGTACTTC.

V gene TRBV6-6 combines with J gene TRBJ2-2; no clear D gene. There are 11 residues in the CDR3. V was pared by 5 bases and J by 4 bases, with 2 bases between. Germline V gives CDR1 MNHNY, CDR2 SVGAGI (reference sequence). The CDR3 DNA follows: TGTGCCAGCAGTCTCACCGGGGAGCTGTTTTTT. The encoded protein is CASSLTGELFF.

The chain carries TRBV13 and TRBJ2-1; TRBD2 might be the D (6 bases). CDR1 is PRHDT, CDR2 FYEKMQ, per germline (reference sequence). The ends were cut back, 4 bases at V and 4 bases at J, with 14 bases in the middle. The CDR3 length is 15 residues. CDR3 DNA sequence: TGTGCCAGCAGCTCACCCGGGACTCCTTACAATGAGCAGTTCTTC. As protein: CASSSPGTPYNEQFF.

This clone was seen a handful of times. This chain links TRBV4-2 with TRBJ2-7, with D possibly being TRBD2 (6 bases). V was pared by 1 base and J by 2 bases, with 18 bases between. The CDR3 runs to 17 residues. Germline V gene sequence: CDR1 LGHNA, CDR2 YNFKEQ. CDR3 bases: TGTGCCAGCAGCCAAGGAGTAGGGACTTCCTCCACCTACGAGCAGTACTTC. It translates to CASSQGVGTSSTYEQYF.

The chain joins TRBV7-9 to TRBJ1-2, with D possibly matching TRBD1 (5 bases). The CDR3 spans 15 residues. V dropped 1 base and J dropped 4 bases, with 13 bases sitting between them. Germline CDR1 is SEHNR and CDR2 is FQNEAQ (reference sequence). The CDR3 DNA follows: TGTGCCAGCAGCTTAGATCAGGGCTCAGGCTATGGCTACACCTTC. This translates into CASSLDQGSGYGYTF.

The chain carries TRBV7-9 and TRBJ1-2, with no clear D. Germline loops: CDR1 SEHNR, CDR2 FQNEAQ (reference sequence). The CDR3 length is 15 residues. V was clipped by 1 base and J by 6 bases, with 15 bases between them. CDR3 in DNA: TGTGCCAGCAGCTTAGTTCTGGAGAGCTCGCATGGCTACACCTTC. It translates to CASSLVLESSHGYTF.

The chain links TRBV11-2 to TRBJ2-7; D is possibly TRBD1 (6 bases). Germline CDR1 SGHAT, CDR2 FQNNGV. Trimming pared 6 bases from V and 5 bases from J, leaving 20 bases between. The CDR3 sequence is 15 residues long. The CDR3 region has the DNA TGTGCCAGCAGTCGAGCTGGGGACATAGTTAACGAGCAGTACTTC. Its translation is CASSRAGDIVNEQYF.

This rearrangement joins TRBV7-9 to TRBJ1-2; 7 bases map to TRBD1. Germline assignment: CDR1 SEHNR and CDR2 FQNEAQ (reference sequence). The CDR3 loop spans 13 amino acids. V shed 5 bases and J 5 bases; nucleotides not matched to a gene: 5. The CDR3 region is CASSLGQTYGYTF. Written as DNA, the CDR3 is TGTGCCAGCAGCCTGGGACAGACTTATGGCTACACCTTC. Together with reference TRBV7-9 and TRBJ1-2, the CDR3 gives the full variable domain: DTGVSQNPRHKITKRGQNVTFRCDPISEHNRLYWYRQTLGQGPEFLTYFQNEAQLEKSRLLSDRFSAERPKGSFSTLEIQRTEQGDSAMYLCASSLGQTYGYTFGSGTRLTVV.

This rearrangement joins TRBV6-1 to TRBJ1-2, with a possible D match to TRBD1 (5 bases). Trimming removed 2 bases at V and 0 bases at J, with 10 bases between. Germline loops: CDR1 MNHNS, CDR2 SASEGT. The CDR3 extends over 15 amino acids. The CDR3 DNA reads as TGTGCCAGCAGTGAAATACCGGGGGCTAACTATGGCTACACCTTC. It specifies CASSEIPGANYGYTF.

The chain carries TRBV7-8 and TRBJ2-7; D unresolved. Germline V gene sequence: CDR1 SGHVS, CDR2 FQNEAQ. V was pared by 5 bases and J by 6 bases, with 8 bases between. This CDR3 is built from 11 residues. The CDR3 reads CASSPGVEQYF. As DNA, the CDR3 is TGTGCCAGCAGCCCTGGGGTCGAGCAGTACTTC.

The CDR3 loop is CASSDEDRFNTEAFF. CDR3 sequence (DNA): TGCGCCAGCAGCGACGAAGACAGGTTTAACACTGAAGCTTTCTTT. The J gene is TRBJ1-1, the V gene TRBV5-1, with D perhaps TRBD1 (6 bases). CDR3 size: 15 residues. Germline V gene sequence: CDR1 SGHRS, CDR2 YFSETQ. The V end was cut by 4 bases, the J end by 2 bases, with 15 bases between. Supplemented by reference TRBV5-1 and TRBJ1-1, the full variable domain reads KAGVTQTPRYLIKTRGQQVTLSCSPISGHRSVSWYQQTPGQGLQFLFEYFSETQRNKGNFPGRFSGRQFSNSRSEMNVSTLELGDSALYLCASSDEDRFNTEAFFGQGTRLTVV.

The chain uses TRBV2 and TRBJ1-2; possible D gene TRBD1, 6 bases. Trimming cost V 3 bases and J 0 bases, with 11 bases left between them. Germline V gene lookup returns CDR1 SNHLY and CDR2 FYNNEI. The CDR3 is 15 residues long. CDR3 sequence: CASSDDRTSNYGYTF. CDR3 nucleotides: TGTGCCAGCAGTGACGACAGGACTTCTAACTATGGCTACACCTTC.

V and J are TRBV4-1 and TRBJ2-2; no firm D call. The V end was cut by 4 bases, the J end by 5 bases, with 11 bases between. The length of the CDR3 is 14 residues. CDR1 is MGHRA, CDR2 YSYEKL, per germline. In DNA, the CDR3 is TGCGCCAGCAGCCCCCGAACAGAAACCGGGGAGCTGTTTTTT. Translated, it gives CASSPRTETGELFF.

This clone has just one count. The gene calls are TRBV4-1 and TRBJ1-1, with D unclear. The V gene lost 0 bases and the J gene lost 10 bases, with 27 bases spanning the gap. The CDR3 consists of 18 residues. Looked up from germline, CDR1 is MGHRA and CDR2 is YSYEKL. The DNA of the CDR3 is TGCGCCAGCAGCCAAGAACCCCCGGACGGCACCTGGGTTTTAGGAGCTTTCTTT. It codes for CASSQEPPDGTWVLGAFF.

The rearrangement joins TRBV4-2 to TRBJ1-3; D is possibly TRBD1 (6 bases). Germline loops: CDR1 LGHNA, CDR2 YNFKEQ. The CDR3 loop spans 16 amino acids. V gave up 3 bases and J gave up 2 bases, with 14 bases separating them. The CDR3 nucleotides are TGTGCCAGCAGCCAGAAACAGGGTGGGACTGGAAACACCATATATTTT. Translated: CASSQKQGGTGNTIYF.

The chain employs TRBV9 and TRBJ2-2; a weak D match, TRBD1 (6 bases). The V end was cut by 6 bases, the J end by 5 bases, with 23 bases between. Germline V gives CDR1 SGDLS, CDR2 YYNGEE. The CDR3 has 17 residues. CDR3: CASTRNYHRVGTGELFF. CDR3 in DNA: TGTGCCAGCACCAGAAACTATCACAGGGTAGGGACCGGGGAGCTGTTTTTT.

The genes are TRBV28 and TRBJ2-1; TRBD2 agrees at 8 bases. Trimming cost V 8 bases and J 2 bases; bases outside gene matches: 5. This CDR3 is 14 amino acids long. From germline, CDR1 is MDHEN and CDR2 SYDVKM. For the CDR3, the DNA is TGTGCCAGCGCGGTAGCGGGACCCTACAATGAGCAGTTCTTC. Its translation is CASAVAGPYNEQFF.

CDR3 DNA: TGTGCCAGCAGGGGAACTAGCGCGAGGATTTACGAGCAGTACTTC. The encoded protein is CASRGTSARIYEQYF. V gene TRBV2 combines with J gene TRBJ2-7; 7 bases match TRBD2. CDR3 length: 15 amino acids. Germline V gives CDR1 SNHLY, CDR2 FYNNEI. V trimming: 6 bases; J trimming: 4 bases; junction bases outside the gene matches: 12.

The chain links TRBV7-9 to TRBJ1-5; the D gene is possibly TRBD1 (6 bases). Germline V gene data show CDR1 as SEHNR and CDR2 as FQNEAQ (reference sequence). The CDR3 consists of 17 residues. Trimming shortened V by 5 bases and J by 3 bases, and 20 bases separated the two germline ends. DNA of the CDR3: TGTGCCAGCAGCGTCTCCCCCGGCAGGGGAAACAATCAGCCCCAGCATTTT. It is translated as CASSVSPGRGNNQPQHF.

V usage is TRBV27 and J usage is TRBJ2-7; D possibly corresponds to TRBD1 (6 bases). There are 13 residues in the CDR3. The V gene's germline CDR1 is MNHEY and CDR2 SMNVEV (reference sequence). Between the trimmed V and J ends, which lost 3 bases and 5 bases, there was a span of 11 bases. The CDR3, as DNA: TGTGCCAGCAGTTTGGGCAGGGGCCACGAGCAGTACTTC. Protein product: CASSLGRGHEQYF.

In its sample, this clone was seen once. This chain links TRBV28 with TRBJ2-2; 9 bases align to TRBD2. J gave up 6 bases and V 5 bases, and 7 bases lay outside the gene matches. Germline loops: CDR1 MDHEN, CDR2 SYDVKM. The CDR3 has 15 residues. The CDR3 DNA follows: TGTGCCAGCAGTGCGGGACTAGCTCCCGCCGGGGAGCTGTTTTTT. Its protein is CASSAGLAPAGELFF.

The V call is TRBV19, the J call TRBJ2-1; 9 positions match TRBD2. In germline, CDR1 is LNHDA, CDR2 SQIVND (reference sequence). The CDR3 loop spans 15 amino acids. Germline trimming cut 3 bases from V and 10 bases from J; bases unmatched to any gene: 10. Here the CDR3 DNA reads TGTGCCAGTAGTATGGGGACTAGCACAGGTTTGGAGCAGTTCTTC. It is translated as CASSMGTSTGLEQFF.

The chain links TRBV4-2 to TRBJ1-5, with 7 bases aligning to TRBD1. The germline CDR1 and CDR2 sequences are LGHNA and YNFKEQ. Losses at the gene ends were 0 bases for V and 2 bases for J; bases not matched to a gene: 4. The CDR3 length is 16 residues. CDR3 nucleotide sequence: TGTGCCAGCAGCCAAGAACAGGGGACGGGCAATCAGCCCCAGCATTTT. Amino acids: CASSQEQGTGNQPQHF.

The rearrangement uses TRBV6-5 and TRBJ2-2; D is perhaps TRBD2 (6 bases). V lost 4 bases and J 4 bases, leaving 16 bases between the germline ends. The V gene's germline CDR1 is MNHEY and CDR2 SVGAGI. The CDR3 is 16 amino acids. The CDR3 DNA reads as TGTGCCAGCAGTTCCCTTAGAGGGGAGGTCACCGGGGAGCTGTTTTTT. Its protein is CASSSLRGEVTGELFF.

This sequence joins TRBV4-2 and TRBJ1-2; D is possibly TRBD1 (5 bases). Germline assignment: CDR1 LGHNA and CDR2 YNFKEQ. This CDR3 spans 15 amino acids. Trimming removed 6 bases from V and 7 bases from J, with 21 bases in between. CDR3 nucleotide sequence: TGTGCCAGCAGTCAGAATACCGGGACCGTCGCTGGCTACACCTTC. This codes for CASSQNTGTVAGYTF.